This TCR beta chain derives from a study of T cells in Graves' hyperthyroidism and ophthalmopathy. The study, taken as a whole, reports: Ophthalmopathy was separated from stable hyperthyroidism by a 13 V-J model.

This clonotype was seen only a few times. Its antigen remains unidentified. The source material, RNA transcripts, was used to amplify TCR beta CDR3 regions. A set of HTBI primers served as the primers for a first-round RT-PCR of the TCR CDR3. In TCRdb, the multiplex PCR reads were re-called with MiXCR into one record per CDR3 protein. The sample yields hundreds of thousands of distinct CDR3 sequences, about 14% seen once. Sequenced: blood. The sequence was collected from a man aged 18 to 30 with Graves' ophthalmopathy.

The CDR3 reads CASSFGQGVEKLFF. CDR3 nucleotides: TGTGCCAGCAGCTTTGGGCAGGGGGTTGAAAAACTGTTTTTT. The chain couples TRBV3-1 to TRBJ1-4; 7 bases agree with TRBD1. CDR1 LGHDT and CDR2 YNNKEL come from the germline V gene (reference sequence). Trimming removed 5 bases from V and 7 bases from J; junction bases left unmatched: 7. This CDR3 has 14 residues.